The rows below give T cell receptor beta chains drawn from one sample of a study of CD8 T cells in ankylosing spondylitis. TCRdb recomputed calls from the 5' RACE reads with MiXCR, one row per CDR3 protein. The table records roughly 230,000 distinct CDR3 sequences, about 11% of them present only once. Sequenced sample: blood, either unsorted or a sorted T cell fraction (not recorded which). The receptors shown here come from a male donor with ankylosing spondylitis or in good health (not recorded which). The conserved cysteine and the conserved F or W are not part of the CDR3 here. Each record gives: CDR3 protein, CDR3 length, V gene, J gene.

CDR3 protein: ASRPQGAQAYGYT
CDR3 length: 13
V gene: TRBV6-1
J gene: TRBJ1-2

CDR3 protein: AWREVGELF
CDR3 length: 9
V gene: TRBV30
J gene: TRBJ2-2

CDR3 protein: SASGLLAGVSEQF
CDR3 length: 13
V gene: TRBV20-1
J gene: TRBJ2-1

CDR3 protein: ASSLGTSGFYNEQF
CDR3 length: 14
V gene: TRBV12-3/TRBV12-4
J gene: TRBJ2-1

CDR3 protein: ARRAAPGNTIY
CDR3 length: 11
V gene: TRBV2
J gene: TRBJ1-3

CDR3 protein: ASSLGAGGYERY
CDR3 length: 12
V gene: TRBV7-2
J gene: TRBJ2-7

CDR3 protein: SASIGGASYEQY
CDR3 length: 12
V gene: TRBV20-1
J gene: TRBJ2-7

CDR3 protein: ASSLTAGVTYNEQF
CDR3 length: 14
V gene: TRBV3-1
J gene: TRBJ2-1

CDR3 protein: ASSPQGLAGGSSYNEQF
CDR3 length: 17
V gene: TRBV4-1
J gene: TRBJ2-1

CDR3 protein: ASSVSAREETQY
CDR3 length: 12
V gene: TRBV9
J gene: TRBJ2-5

CDR3 protein: ASSESGGPADTQY
CDR3 length: 13
V gene: TRBV10-2
J gene: TRBJ2-3

CDR3 protein: ASSFGDRGSGELF
CDR3 length: 13
V gene: TRBV5-1
J gene: TRBJ2-2

CDR3 protein: ASSSGQVWDEQF
CDR3 length: 12
V gene: TRBV5-1
J gene: TRBJ2-1

CDR3 protein: ASSLQDKTETQY
CDR3 length: 12
V gene: TRBV5-1
J gene: TRBJ2-5

CDR3 protein: ASSRRQGVTEAF
CDR3 length: 12
V gene: TRBV12-3/TRBV12-4
J gene: TRBJ1-1

CDR3 protein: ANSLGGGGQPQH
CDR3 length: 12
V gene: TRBV7-2
J gene: TRBJ1-5

CDR3 protein: SAQIGAGSYEQY
CDR3 length: 12
V gene: TRBV20-1
J gene: TRBJ2-7

CDR3 protein: ATSITQGYEQY
CDR3 length: 11
V gene: TRBV15
J gene: TRBJ2-7

CDR3 protein: ASSPRSPGGEQF
CDR3 length: 12
V gene: TRBV12-3/TRBV12-4
J gene: TRBJ2-1

CDR3 protein: ASSLPGLVGGETQY
CDR3 length: 14
V gene: TRBV5-1
J gene: TRBJ2-5

CDR3 protein: ASSQVSGGRYNEQF
CDR3 length: 14
V gene: TRBV3-1
J gene: TRBJ2-1

CDR3 protein: ATWFGEQY
CDR3 length: 8
V gene: TRBV6-6
J gene: TRBJ2-7

CDR3 protein: ASSRLARRYNEQF
CDR3 length: 13
V gene: TRBV12-3/TRBV12-4
J gene: TRBJ2-1

CDR3 protein: ASSHLGDEQY
CDR3 length: 10
V gene: TRBV7-8
J gene: TRBJ2-7

CDR3 protein: SVEAGTGPYEQY
CDR3 length: 12
V gene: TRBV29-1
J gene: TRBJ2-7

CDR3 protein: AWSTGGGDEKLF
CDR3 length: 12
V gene: TRBV30
J gene: TRBJ1-4

CDR3 protein: SAALVGPHTNTGELF
CDR3 length: 15
V gene: TRBV20-1
J gene: TRBJ2-2

CDR3 protein: ASSQEDRGAYEQY
CDR3 length: 13
V gene: TRBV4-1
J gene: TRBJ2-7

CDR3 protein: ARRGPYPGWETQY
CDR3 length: 13
V gene: TRBV25-1
J gene: TRBJ2-5

CDR3 protein: ASSKGTPYEQY
CDR3 length: 11
V gene: TRBV6-1
J gene: TRBJ2-7

CDR3 protein: ASSPSQSIAGAGELF
CDR3 length: 15
V gene: TRBV4-1
J gene: TRBJ2-2

CDR3 protein: AWSPHTTSLQPQH
CDR3 length: 13
V gene: TRBV30
J gene: TRBJ1-5